The next 21 T cell receptor beta chains were all read from a single sample in a study of blood T cell repertoires in COVID-19. Assay used: immunoSEQ multiplex PCR; TCRdb lists only in-frame clones, some missing. The table lists about 96,000 clones, 84% of them singletons. The sequenced sample consisted of peripheral blood. The receptors stem from a woman aged 60 to 75 with acute or convalescent COVID-19.

This chain joins TRBV6-5 and TRBJ1-5; 10 bases map to TRBD1. V gave up 2 bases and J gave up 5 bases; unmatched junction bases: 3. Germline V CDR1 and CDR2: MNHEY, SVGAGI. This CDR3 contains 15 residues. Here the CDR3 reads CASSYTGTGDQPQHF. The CDR3 DNA follows: TGTGCCAGCAGTTACACCGGGACAGGGGATCAGCCCCAGCATTTT.

This clone was recorded only once. The chain carries TRBV6-2 or TRBV6-3 and TRBJ2-7, with 10 bases identical to TRBD1. The CDR3 contains 16 residues. After removal of 0 bases from V and 4 bases from J, the junction contained 6 bases not matched to a gene. Germline V gene data show CDR1 as MNHEY and CDR2 as SVGEGT. The CDR3 reads CASSYSDRGSQYEQYF. The CDR3 nucleotides are TGTGCCAGCAGTTACTCGGACAGGGGGTCCCAATACGAGCAGTACTTC.

The chain carries TRBV30 and TRBJ1-4, with 9 bases lining up with TRBD1. This CDR3 region has 14 residues. Germline V gene lookup returns CDR1 GTSNPN and CDR2 SVGIG (reference sequence). The ends lost 4 bases at V and 6 bases at J; junction bases unmatched: 6. CDR3 amino acids: CAWNPGTGYEKLFF. The DNA of the CDR3 is TGTGCCTGGAACCCCGGGACAGGGTATGAAAAACTGTTTTTT. Combining the CDR3 with reference TRBV30 and TRBJ1-4 gives the whole variable domain SQTIHQWPATLVQPVGSPLSLECTVEGTSNPNLYWYRQAAGRGLQLLFYSVGIGQISSEVPQNLSASRPQDRQFILSSKKLLLSDSGFYLCAWNPGTGYEKLFFGSGTQLSVL.

The chain joins TRBV5-3 to TRBJ2-7, with D perhaps matching TRBD1 (5 bases). TRBV5-3 is flagged as an ORF with uncertain function. The CDR3 is made up of 15 amino acids. The V and J ends lost 0 bases and 6 bases respectively, with 16 bases between them. Here the CDR3 DNA reads TGTGCCAGAAGCTTGGTTAAACAGGCTGGATGCGAGCAGTACTTC. Protein sequence: CARSLVKQAGCEQYF.

This clone has just a few counts. The same CDR3 arises from other DNA sequences in this sample as well. The J gene is TRBJ1-5, the V gene TRBV2; D uncertain. Between the trimmed V and J ends, which lost 3 bases and 5 bases, there was a span of 8 bases. This CDR3 spans 13 amino acids. Germline V gene sequence: CDR1 SNHLY, CDR2 FYNNEI. CDR3 amino acids: CASSEGRYQPQHF. DNA of the CDR3: TGTGCCAGCAGTGAGGGGAGGTATCAGCCCCAGCATTTT.

The chain has TRBV6-1 and TRBJ1-5; D ambiguous. Trimming removed 2 bases at V and 2 bases at J, with 22 bases between. The germline V gene encodes CDR1 MNHNS and CDR2 SASEGT. This CDR3 spans 19 amino acids. CDR3 coding DNA: TGTGCCAGCAGTGAAAGAGGTTACGGTGGCGCCGGGGGCAATCAGCCCCAGCATTTT. Protein sequence: CASSERGYGGAGGNQPQHF.

The chain recombines TRBV6-1 with TRBJ1-2; D gene ambiguous. CDR1 is MNHNS, CDR2 SASEGT, per germline. Deletions cut 3 bases from V and 2 bases from J, with 7 bases between. The CDR3 extends over 13 amino acids. The CDR3 DNA follows: TGTGCCAGCAGTGAGTACGGGAACTATGGCTACACCTTC. Its protein product is CASSEYGNYGYTF.

The CDR3 loop reads CASSIRTGPQHF. The CDR3 DNA sequence: TGTGCCAGCAGCATACGGACAGGTCCCCAGCATTTT. V gene TRBV5-6 combines with J gene TRBJ1-5, with 7 nucleotides matching TRBD1. Trimming took 4 bases from V and 10 from J; bases not matched to a gene: 5. Germline CDR1 and CDR2: SGHDT and YYEEEE. This CDR3 region has 12 residues.

The chain carries TRBV5-5 and TRBJ2-6, with D tentatively TRBD2 (7 bases). V shed 2 bases and J shed 0 bases, with 12 bases lying between them. CDR1 SGHKS and CDR2 YYEKEE come from the germline V gene (reference sequence). This CDR3 is 17 amino acids long. In DNA, the CDR3 is TGTGCCAGCAGCTTCCCGGGGGGACACTCTGGGGCCAACGTCCTGACTTTC. It codes for CASSFPGGHSGANVLTF.

This chain uses TRBV11-3 with TRBJ2-7, with D maybe TRBD1 (5 bases). Germline values: CDR1 SGHNT, CDR2 YENEEA. Between the trimmed V and J ends, which lost 8 bases and 2 bases, there was a span of 10 bases. This CDR3 is built from 12 residues. The CDR3 nucleotides read TGTGCCAGCCAGGGCCCCACCTACGAGCAGTACTTC. This gives the protein CASQGPTYEQYF.

The chain couples TRBV5-6 to TRBJ1-6, with D possibly TRBD1 on 5 matching bases. The V and J ends lost 2 bases and 0 bases respectively, with 15 bases between them. The CDR3 is 18 residues long. Per germline, CDR1 SGHDT and CDR2 YYEEEE. The DNA for the CDR3 is TGTGCCAGCAGCTTAAGGGGATACCAGGGCTCCTATAATTCACCCCTCCACTTT. Translated: CASSLRGYQGSYNSPLHF.

V gene TRBV28 combines with J gene TRBJ2-3; unclear D gene. There are 13 residues in the CDR3. Germline CDR1 is MDHEN and CDR2 is SYDVKM. V lost 3 bases and J 1 base, leaving 5 bases between the germline ends. CDR3 in amino acids: CASSLPGTDTQYF. The CDR3 DNA is TGTGCCAGCAGTTTGCCAGGCACAGATACGCAGTATTTT.

DNA for the CDR3: TGTGCCAGCAGCAAAAATAGACAGGGGGCAAAAACTGAAGCTTTCTTT. Its protein product is CASSKNRQGAKTEAFF. V is TRBV5-8 and J is TRBJ1-1, with TRBD1 matching 10 bases. The CDR3 is 16 amino acids. V shed 4 bases, J shed 5 bases, and the junction held 11 bases outside the gene matches. Per germline, CDR1 SGHTS and CDR2 YDEGEE.

V is TRBV10-3 and J is TRBJ2-5; possible D gene TRBD1, 6 bases. Germline V gene data show CDR1 as ENHRY and CDR2 as SYGVKD. The CDR3 runs 15 residues. Trimming shortened V by 4 bases and J by 2 bases, and 14 bases separated the two germline ends. The CDR3 DNA reads TGTGCCATCAGTGTAGACAGGTCGCGGCAAGAGACCCAGTACTTC. Residues: CAISVDRSRQETQYF.

J is TRBJ2-2 and V is TRBV4-3, with 8 bases identical to TRBD1. V was clipped by 1 base and J by 6 bases; unmatched bases: 1. The CDR3 loop spans 14 amino acids. Germline-derived CDR1 and CDR2 are LGHNA and YSLEER. The CDR3 nucleotides read TGCGCCAGCAGCCAAGGGGACAGGCCCGGGGAGCTGTTTTTT. Protein product: CASSQGDRPGELFF.

This chain uses TRBV5-6 with TRBJ2-7, with D perhaps TRBD2 (6 bases). The V gene lost 6 bases and the J gene lost 1 base, with 17 bases spanning the gap. Looked up from germline, CDR1 is SGHDT and CDR2 is YYEEEE. This CDR3 comprises 15 residues. The CDR3 sequence is CASTPGRGRSYEQYF. CDR3 DNA: TGTGCCAGCACCCCCGGGAGAGGGCGATCCTACGAGCAGTACTTC.

The V call is TRBV28, the J call TRBJ1-2; D uncertain. This CDR3 contains 12 residues. V was shortened by 8 bases and J by 4 bases, with 11 bases between the two germline ends. Germline lookup yields CDR1 MDHEN and CDR2 SYDVKM. CDR3 in amino acids: CASPGKPYGYTF. CDR3 DNA: TGTGCCAGCCCAGGTAAGCCCTATGGCTACACCTTC.

The chain is built from TRBV5-1 and TRBJ2-2, with a tentative D call TRBD1 (6 bases). CDR1 and CDR2 from the germline V gene are SGHRS and YFSETQ. CDR3 length: 12 residues. The ends were cut back, 4 bases at V and 7 bases at J, with 8 bases in the middle. CDR3 residues: CASSVDSGELFF. CDR3 nucleotides: TGCGCCAGCAGCGTGGACAGCGGGGAGCTGTTTTTT.

V usage is TRBV2 and J usage is TRBJ1-6; 7 bases map to TRBD1. V trimming: 8 bases; J trimming: 9 bases; junction bases outside the gene matches: 10. CDR3 length: 14 residues. Germline V lookup: CDR1 SNHLY, CDR2 FYNNEI. The chain's CDR3 is CASANRGTGSPLHF. Here the CDR3 DNA reads TGTGCCAGCGCGAACAGGGGAACAGGTTCACCCCTCCACTTT.

The CDR3 protein is CATSGSNFLNTEAFF. Here the CDR3 DNA reads TGTGCCACCAGTGGATCGAACTTTTTGAACACTGAAGCTTTCTTT. The V and J genes are TRBV24-1 and TRBJ1-1, with D unresolved. This CDR3 contains 15 residues. V lost 5 bases, J lost 0 bases, and 12 bases lay in between. Germline CDR1 reads KGHDR; CDR2 reads SFDVKD.

CDR3 region: CASSQDGLAGAYEQYF. The CDR3 DNA reads TGTGCCAGCAGCCAAGATGGGCTAGCAGGAGCCTACGAGCAGTACTTC. The chain uses TRBV4-2 and TRBJ2-7, with D perhaps matching TRBD2 (5 bases). The CDR3 length is 16 residues. CDR1 is LGHNA, CDR2 YNFKEQ, per germline. The V end was cut by 0 bases, the J end by 2 bases, with 14 bases between.